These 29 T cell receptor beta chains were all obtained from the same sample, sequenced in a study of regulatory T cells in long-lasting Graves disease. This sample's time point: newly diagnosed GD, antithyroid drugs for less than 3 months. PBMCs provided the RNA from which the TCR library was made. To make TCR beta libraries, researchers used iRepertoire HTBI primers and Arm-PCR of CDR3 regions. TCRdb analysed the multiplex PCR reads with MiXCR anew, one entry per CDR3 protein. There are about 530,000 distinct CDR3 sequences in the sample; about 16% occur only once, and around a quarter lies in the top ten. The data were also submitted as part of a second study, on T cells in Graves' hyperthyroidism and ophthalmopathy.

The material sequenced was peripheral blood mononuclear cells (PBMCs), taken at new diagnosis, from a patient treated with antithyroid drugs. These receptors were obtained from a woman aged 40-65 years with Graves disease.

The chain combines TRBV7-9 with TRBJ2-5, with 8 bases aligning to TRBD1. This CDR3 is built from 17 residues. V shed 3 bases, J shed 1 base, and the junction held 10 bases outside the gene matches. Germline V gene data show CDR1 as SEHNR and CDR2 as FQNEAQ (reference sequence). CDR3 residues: CASSFSWTGTLQETQYF. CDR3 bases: TGTGCCAGCAGCTTTTCCTGGACAGGGACCCTCCAAGAGACCCAGTACTTC.

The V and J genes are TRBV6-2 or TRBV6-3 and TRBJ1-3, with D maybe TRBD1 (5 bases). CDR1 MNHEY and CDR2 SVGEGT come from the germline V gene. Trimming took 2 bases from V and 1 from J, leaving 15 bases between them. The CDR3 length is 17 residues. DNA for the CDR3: TGTGCCAGCAGTTACCGGGCAGGGACGGAATCTGGAAACACCATATATTTT. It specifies CASSYRAGTESGNTIYF.

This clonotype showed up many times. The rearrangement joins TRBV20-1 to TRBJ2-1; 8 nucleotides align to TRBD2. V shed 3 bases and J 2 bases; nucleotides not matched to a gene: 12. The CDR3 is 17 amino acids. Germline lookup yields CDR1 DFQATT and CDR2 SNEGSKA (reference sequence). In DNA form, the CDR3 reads TGCAGTGCTAGCTCCACCGTAGCGGGGCGAACCTACAATGAGCAGTTCTTC. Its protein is CSASSTVAGRTYNEQFF.

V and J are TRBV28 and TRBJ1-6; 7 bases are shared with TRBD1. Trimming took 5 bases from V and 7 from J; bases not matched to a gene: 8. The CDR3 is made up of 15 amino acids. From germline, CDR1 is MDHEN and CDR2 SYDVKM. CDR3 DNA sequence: TGTGCCAGCAGTGGGGGGCAGGGGGTCAATTCACCCCTCCACTTT. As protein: CASSGGQGVNSPLHF.

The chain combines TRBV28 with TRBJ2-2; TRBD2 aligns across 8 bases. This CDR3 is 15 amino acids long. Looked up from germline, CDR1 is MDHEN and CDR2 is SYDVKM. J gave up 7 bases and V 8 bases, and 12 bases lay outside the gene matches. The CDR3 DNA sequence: TGTGCCAGCCGTACGCTGACGGGGGGGGTCGGGGAGCTGTTTTTT. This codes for CASRTLTGGVGELFF.

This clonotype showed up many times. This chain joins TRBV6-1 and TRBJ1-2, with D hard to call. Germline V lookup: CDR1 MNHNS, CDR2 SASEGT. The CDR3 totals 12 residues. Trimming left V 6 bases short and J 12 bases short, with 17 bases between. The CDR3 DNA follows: TGTGCCAGCAGGGGCCCTCTGGAGTCGGACACCTTC. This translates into CASRGPLESDTF.

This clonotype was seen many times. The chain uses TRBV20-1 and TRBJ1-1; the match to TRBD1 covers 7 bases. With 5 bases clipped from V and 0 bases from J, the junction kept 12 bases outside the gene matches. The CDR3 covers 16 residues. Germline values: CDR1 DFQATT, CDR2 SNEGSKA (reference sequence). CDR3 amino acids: CSASTRGSRMNTEAFF. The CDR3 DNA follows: TGCAGTGCTTCTACCAGGGGGTCCCGTATGAACACTGAAGCTTTCTTT.

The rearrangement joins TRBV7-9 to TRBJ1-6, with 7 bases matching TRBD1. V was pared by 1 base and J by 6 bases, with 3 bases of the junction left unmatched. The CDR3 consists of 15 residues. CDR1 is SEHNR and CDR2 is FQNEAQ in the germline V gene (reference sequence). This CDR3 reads CASSLVGTANSPLHF. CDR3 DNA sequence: TGTGCCAGCAGCTTAGTGGGGACAGCTAATTCACCCCTCCACTTT.

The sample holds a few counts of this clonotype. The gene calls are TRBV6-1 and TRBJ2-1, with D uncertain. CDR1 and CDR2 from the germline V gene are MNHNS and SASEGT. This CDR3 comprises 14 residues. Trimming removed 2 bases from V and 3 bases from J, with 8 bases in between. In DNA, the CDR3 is TGTGCCAGCAGTGAATATGCAGGCTACAATGAGCAGTTCTTC. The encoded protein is CASSEYAGYNEQFF.

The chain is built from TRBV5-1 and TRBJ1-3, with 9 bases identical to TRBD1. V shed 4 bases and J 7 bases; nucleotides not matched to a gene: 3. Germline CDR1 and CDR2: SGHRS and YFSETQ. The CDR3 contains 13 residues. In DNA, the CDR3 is TGCGCCAGCAGCGACGGACAGGGGAACACCATATATTTT. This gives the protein CASSDGQGNTIYF.

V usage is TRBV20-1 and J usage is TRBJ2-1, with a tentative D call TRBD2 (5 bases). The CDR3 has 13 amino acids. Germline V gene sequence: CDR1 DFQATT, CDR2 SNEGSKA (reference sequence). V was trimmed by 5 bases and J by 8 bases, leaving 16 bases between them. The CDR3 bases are TGCAGTGCTCGGGATCGGAGAAACGATGAGCAGTTCTTC. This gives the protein CSARDRRNDEQFF.

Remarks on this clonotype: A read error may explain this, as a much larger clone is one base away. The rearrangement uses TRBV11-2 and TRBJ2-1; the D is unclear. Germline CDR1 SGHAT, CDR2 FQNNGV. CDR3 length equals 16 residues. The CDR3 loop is CVSSSSFLSSYNEQFF. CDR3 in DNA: TGTGTCAGCAGCTCCAGCTTCCTTAGCTCCTACAATGAGCAGTTCTTC. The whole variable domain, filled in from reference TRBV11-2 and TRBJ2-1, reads EAGVAQSPRYKIIEKRQSVAFWCNPISGHATLYWYQQILGQGPKLLIQFQNNGVVDDSQLPKDRFSAERLKGVDSTLKIQPAKLEDSAVYLCVSSSSFLSSYNEQFFGPGTRLTVL.

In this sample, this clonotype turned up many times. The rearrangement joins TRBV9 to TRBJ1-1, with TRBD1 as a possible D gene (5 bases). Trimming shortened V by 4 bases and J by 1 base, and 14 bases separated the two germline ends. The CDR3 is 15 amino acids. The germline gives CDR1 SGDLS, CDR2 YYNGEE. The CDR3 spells CASSILGLPNTEAFF. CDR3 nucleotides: TGTGCCAGCAGCATCCTGGGACTCCCGAACACTGAAGCTTTCTTT.

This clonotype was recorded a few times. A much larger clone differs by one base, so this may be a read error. In DNA, the CDR3 is TGTGCCAGCAGTGGATCCGGGCATGTGCAGTTCTTC. This translates into CASSGSGHVQFF. The chain carries TRBV2 and TRBJ2-1; D unclear. Germline assignment: CDR1 SNHLY and CDR2 FYNNEI. This CDR3 spans 12 amino acids. V dropped 4 bases and J dropped 12 bases, with 13 bases sitting between them.

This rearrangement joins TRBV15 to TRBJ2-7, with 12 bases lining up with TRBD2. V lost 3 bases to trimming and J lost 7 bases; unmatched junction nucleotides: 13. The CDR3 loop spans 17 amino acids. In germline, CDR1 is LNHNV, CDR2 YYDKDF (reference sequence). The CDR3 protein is CATSRIGTSGGPQEQYF. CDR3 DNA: TGTGCCACCAGCAGGATCGGAACTAGCGGGGGGCCTCAGGAGCAGTACTTC.

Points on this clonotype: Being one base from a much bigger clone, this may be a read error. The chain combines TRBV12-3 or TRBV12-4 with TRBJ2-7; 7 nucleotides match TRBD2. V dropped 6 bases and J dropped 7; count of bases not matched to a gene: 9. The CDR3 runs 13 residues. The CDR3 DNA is TGTGCCAGCAGACTTGGGGGGGAGGATGAGCAGTACTTC. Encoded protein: CASRLGGEDEQYF.

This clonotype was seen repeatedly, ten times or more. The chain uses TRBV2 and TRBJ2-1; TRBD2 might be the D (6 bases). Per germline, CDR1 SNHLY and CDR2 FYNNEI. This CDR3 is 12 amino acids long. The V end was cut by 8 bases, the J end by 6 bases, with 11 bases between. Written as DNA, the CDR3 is TGTGCCAGCGCATGGGACTCCAATGAGCAGTTCTTC. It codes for CASAWDSNEQFF. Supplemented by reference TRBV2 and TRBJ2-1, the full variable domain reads EPEVTQTPSHQVTQMGQEVILRCVPISNHLYFYWYRQILGQKVEFLVSFYNNEISEKSEIFDDQFSVERPDGSNFTLKIRSTKLEDSAMYFCASAWDSNEQFFGPGTRLTVL.

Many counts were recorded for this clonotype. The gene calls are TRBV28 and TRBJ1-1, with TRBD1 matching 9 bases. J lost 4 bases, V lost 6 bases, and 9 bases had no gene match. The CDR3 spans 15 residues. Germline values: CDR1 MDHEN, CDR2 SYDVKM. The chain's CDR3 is CASRVWGTGTTEAFF. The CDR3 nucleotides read TGTGCCAGCAGAGTCTGGGGGACAGGGACCACTGAAGCTTTCTTT.

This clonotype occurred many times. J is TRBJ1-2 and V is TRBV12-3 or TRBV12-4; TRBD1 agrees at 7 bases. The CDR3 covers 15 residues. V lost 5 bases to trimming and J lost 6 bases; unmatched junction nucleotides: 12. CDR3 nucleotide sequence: TGTGCCAGCAGTCCCACTACAGGGGTAAAGGATGGCTACACCTTC. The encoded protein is CASSPTTGVKDGYTF.

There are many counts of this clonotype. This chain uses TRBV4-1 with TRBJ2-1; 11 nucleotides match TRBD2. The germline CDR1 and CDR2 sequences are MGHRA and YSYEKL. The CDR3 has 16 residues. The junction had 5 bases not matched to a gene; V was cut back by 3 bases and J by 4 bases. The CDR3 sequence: CASSQDGTSGYNEQFF. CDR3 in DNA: TGCGCCAGCAGCCAGGACGGGACTAGCGGATACAATGAGCAGTTCTTC.

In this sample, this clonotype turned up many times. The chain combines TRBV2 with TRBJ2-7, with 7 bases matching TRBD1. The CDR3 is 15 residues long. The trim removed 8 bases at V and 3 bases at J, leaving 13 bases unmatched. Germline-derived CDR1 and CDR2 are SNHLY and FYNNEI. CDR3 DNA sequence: TGTGCCAGCGGGGCTTCAACAGGGGCCCTCTACGAGCAGTACTTC. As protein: CASGASTGALYEQYF.

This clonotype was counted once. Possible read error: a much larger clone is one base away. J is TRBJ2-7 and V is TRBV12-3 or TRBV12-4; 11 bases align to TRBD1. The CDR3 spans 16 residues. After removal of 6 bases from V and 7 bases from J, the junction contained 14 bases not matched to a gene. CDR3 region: CASSPLRTGGLDEQYF. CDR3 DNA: TGTGCCAGCAGCCCTCTCCGGACAGGGGGCCTCGATGAGCAGTACTTC.

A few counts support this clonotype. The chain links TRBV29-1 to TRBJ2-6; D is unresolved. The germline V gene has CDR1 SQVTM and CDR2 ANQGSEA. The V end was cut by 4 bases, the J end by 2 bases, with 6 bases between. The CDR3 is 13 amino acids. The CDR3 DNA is TGCAGCGTTGTAAGGACTGGGGCCAACGTCCTGACTTTC. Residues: CSVVRTGANVLTF.

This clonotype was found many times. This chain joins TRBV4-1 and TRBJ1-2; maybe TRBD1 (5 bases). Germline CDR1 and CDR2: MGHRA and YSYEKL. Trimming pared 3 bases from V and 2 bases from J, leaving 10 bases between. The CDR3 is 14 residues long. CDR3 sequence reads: CASSQFGGNYGYTF. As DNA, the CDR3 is TGCGCCAGCAGCCAGTTCGGGGGAAACTATGGCTACACCTTC.

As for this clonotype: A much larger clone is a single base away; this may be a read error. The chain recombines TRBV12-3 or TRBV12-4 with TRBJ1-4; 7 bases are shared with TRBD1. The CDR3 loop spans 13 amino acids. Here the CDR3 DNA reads TGTGCCAGCTTCTTGACAGGGAATGAAAAACGGTTTTTT. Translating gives CASFLTGNEKRFF.

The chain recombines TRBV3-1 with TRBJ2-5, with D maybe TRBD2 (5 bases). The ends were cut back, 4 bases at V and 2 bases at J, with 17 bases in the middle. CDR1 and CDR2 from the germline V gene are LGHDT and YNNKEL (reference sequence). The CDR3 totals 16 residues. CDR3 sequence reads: CASSPLARRVQETQYF. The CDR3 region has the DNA TGTGCCAGCAGCCCCCTGGCACGGCGGGTTCAAGAGACCCAGTACTTC.

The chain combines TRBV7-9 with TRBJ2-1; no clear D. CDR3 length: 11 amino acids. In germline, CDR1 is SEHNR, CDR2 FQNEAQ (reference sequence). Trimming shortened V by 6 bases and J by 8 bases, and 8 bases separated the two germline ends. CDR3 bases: TGTGCCAGCAGATCGCTGGATGAGCAGTTCTTC. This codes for CASRSLDEQFF.

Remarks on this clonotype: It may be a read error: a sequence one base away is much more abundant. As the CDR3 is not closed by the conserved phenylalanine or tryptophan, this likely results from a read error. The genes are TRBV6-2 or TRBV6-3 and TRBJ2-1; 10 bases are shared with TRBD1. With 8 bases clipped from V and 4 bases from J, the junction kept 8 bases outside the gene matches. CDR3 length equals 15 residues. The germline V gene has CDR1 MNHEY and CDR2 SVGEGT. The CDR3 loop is CASGQDRGQYNEQFL. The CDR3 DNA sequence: TGTGCCAGCGGCCAAGACAGGGGGCAGTACAATGAGCAGTTCCTC.

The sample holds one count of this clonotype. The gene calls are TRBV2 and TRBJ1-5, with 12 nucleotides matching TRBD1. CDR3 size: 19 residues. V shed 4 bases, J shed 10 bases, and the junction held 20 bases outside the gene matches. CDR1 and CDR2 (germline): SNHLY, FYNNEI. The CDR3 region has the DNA TGTGCCAGCAGTGGGGGGACAGGGGGCAAACCAACTACCCCAGGACCCCAGCATTTT. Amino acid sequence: CASSGGTGGKPTTPGPQHF. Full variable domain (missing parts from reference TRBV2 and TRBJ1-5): EPEVTQTPSHQVTQMGQEVILRCVPISNHLYFYWYRQILGQKVEFLVSFYNNEISEKSEIFDDQFSVERPDGSNFTLKIRSTKLEDSAMYFCASSGGTGGKPTTPGPQHFGDGTRLSIL.